Listed below are T cell receptor beta chains from one sample, sequenced in a study of T cell responses to AZD1222 COVID-19 vaccine. Libraries were prepared by immunoSEQ multiplex PCR; TCRdb keeps only in-frame clonotypes and omits some of them. The sample yields approximately 150,000 clones, approximately 93% seen once. Sample: peripheral blood, taken on day 0 of AZD1222 vaccination. The receptors come from an adult in good health. Each CDR3 is given with its conserved first and last residue. Fields, in order: clone size, V gene, D gene, J gene, CDR3 length, CDR3 protein, CDR3 DNA. A D gene is named only where the DNA matches it firmly. Not all rows give a size; the values are once, few, many and, for expanded clones, a class.

clone_size: -
v_call: TRBV29-1
d_call: TRBD2
j_call: TRBJ2-7
cdr3_length: 14
cdr3_aa: CSVESRGGSYEQYF
cdr3_nt: TGCAGCGTTGAGTCGCGCGGGGGGAGCTACGAGCAGTACTTC

clone_size: -
v_call: TRBV11-2
d_call: -
j_call: TRBJ1-1
cdr3_length: 15
cdr3_aa: CASSLGGGEISEAFF
cdr3_nt: TGTGCCAGCAGCTTAGGGGGGGGCGAGATATCTGAAGCTTTCTTT

clone_size: -
v_call: TRBV6-1
d_call: TRBD2
j_call: TRBJ2-1
cdr3_length: 15
cdr3_aa: CASSELAGGYNEQFF
cdr3_nt: TGTGCCAGCAGTGAACTAGCGGGGGGTTACAATGAGCAGTTCTTC

clone_size: -
v_call: TRBV12-5
d_call: TRBD2
j_call: TRBJ2-5
cdr3_length: 11
cdr3_aa: CASGGGETQYF
cdr3_nt: TGTGCTAGTGGGGGAGGGGAGACCCAGTACTTC

clone_size: -
v_call: TRBV2
d_call: -
j_call: TRBJ1-1
cdr3_length: 13
cdr3_aa: CASSLQGNTEAFF
cdr3_nt: TGTGCCAGCAGTTTACAGGGAAACACTGAAGCTTTCTTT

clone_size: -
v_call: TRBV6-5
d_call: -
j_call: TRBJ1-1
cdr3_length: 16
cdr3_aa: CASSYASRGPWTEAFF
cdr3_nt: TGTGCCAGCAGTTACGCATCCCGGGGGCCGTGGACTGAAGCTTTCTTT

clone_size: once
v_call: TRBV2
d_call: -
j_call: TRBJ1-4
cdr3_length: 16
cdr3_aa: CASGSVGGGSNEKLFF
cdr3_nt: TGTGCCAGCGGGAGCGTCGGTGGGGGCTCTAATGAAAAACTGTTTTTT

clone_size: once
v_call: TRBV10-3
d_call: -
j_call: TRBJ1-1
cdr3_length: 11
cdr3_aa: CASRADGEAFF
cdr3_nt: TGTGCCTCCCGCGCGGACGGTGAAGCTTTCTTT

clone_size: -
v_call: TRBV5-4
d_call: -
j_call: TRBJ1-2
cdr3_length: 13
cdr3_aa: CASSPPGNYGYTF
cdr3_nt: TGTGCCAGCAGCCCCCCAGGGAACTATGGCTACACCTTC

clone_size: -
v_call: TRBV7-9
d_call: -
j_call: TRBJ1-6
cdr3_length: 17
cdr3_aa: CASSLLGQGGYNSPLHF
cdr3_nt: TGTGCCAGCAGCTTATTGGGTCAGGGAGGTTATAATTCACCCCTCCACTTT